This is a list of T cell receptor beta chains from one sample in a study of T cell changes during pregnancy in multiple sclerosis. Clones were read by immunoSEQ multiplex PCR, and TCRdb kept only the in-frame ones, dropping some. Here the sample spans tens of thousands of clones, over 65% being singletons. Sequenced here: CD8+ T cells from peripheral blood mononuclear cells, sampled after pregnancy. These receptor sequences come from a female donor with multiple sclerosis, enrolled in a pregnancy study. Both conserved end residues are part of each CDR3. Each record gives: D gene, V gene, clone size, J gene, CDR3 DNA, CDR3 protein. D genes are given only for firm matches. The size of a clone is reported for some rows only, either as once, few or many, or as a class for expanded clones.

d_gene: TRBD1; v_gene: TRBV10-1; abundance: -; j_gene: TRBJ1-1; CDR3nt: TGCGCCAGCAGTAGTAAGGGAGAGCAGCAGGGGGCCCGCACTGAAGCTTTCTTT; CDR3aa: CASSSKGEQQGARTEAFF
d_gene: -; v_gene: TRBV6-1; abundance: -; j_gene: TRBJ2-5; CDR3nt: TGTGCCAGCACTACACAGGCGGTAGCCGGCGAGACCCAGTACTTC; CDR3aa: CASTTQAVAGETQYF
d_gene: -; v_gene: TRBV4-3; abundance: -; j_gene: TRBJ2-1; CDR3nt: TGCGCCAGCAGCCAAGATCGGACTTTCGGAGGTGAGCAGTTCTTC; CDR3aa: CASSQDRTFGGEQFF
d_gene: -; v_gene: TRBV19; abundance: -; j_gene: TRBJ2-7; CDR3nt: TGTGCCACTAGGGCGCGGGACGGGTTCTACGAGCAGTACTTC; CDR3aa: CATRARDGFYEQYF
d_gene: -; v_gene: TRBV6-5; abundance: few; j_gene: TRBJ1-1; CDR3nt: TGTGCCAGCAGTTACCAGGGGTACACTGAAGCTTTCTTT; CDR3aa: CASSYQGYTEAFF
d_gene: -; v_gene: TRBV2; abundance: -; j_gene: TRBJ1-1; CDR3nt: TGTGCCAGCAGTGCGGGGGGCAGGGACACTGAAGCTTTCTTT; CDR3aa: CASSAGGRDTEAFF
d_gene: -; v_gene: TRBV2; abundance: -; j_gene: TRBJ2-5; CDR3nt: TGTGCCAGCAGTGAAGCCCGGGGTGGGACCCAGTACTTC; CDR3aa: CASSEARGGTQYF
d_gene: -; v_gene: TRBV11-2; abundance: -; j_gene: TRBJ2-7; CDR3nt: TGTGCCAGCAGCCCCTATACCTTCCGGGACTACGAGCAGTACTTC; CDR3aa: CASSPYTFRDYEQYF
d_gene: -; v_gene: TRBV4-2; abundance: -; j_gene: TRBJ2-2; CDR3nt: TGTGCCAGCAGCCGTGGGCGGGGCACCAACACCGGGGAGCTGTTTTTT; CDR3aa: CASSRGRGTNTGELFF
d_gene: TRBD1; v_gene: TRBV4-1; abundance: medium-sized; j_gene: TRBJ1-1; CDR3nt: TGCGCCAGCAGCCAATCGGGGACAGGGAACACTGAAGCTTTCTTT; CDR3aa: CASSQSGTGNTEAFF
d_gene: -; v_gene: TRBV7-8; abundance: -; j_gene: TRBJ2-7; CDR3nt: TGTGCCAGCAGCTTGGAAGCACCAGGGATGCATTTTTCCTACGAGCAGTACTTC; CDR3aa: CASSLEAPGMHFSYEQYF
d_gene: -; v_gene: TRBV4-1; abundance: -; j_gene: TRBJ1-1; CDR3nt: TGCGCCAGCAGCCAAGTGGAGGGTATGAACACTGAAGCTTTCTTT; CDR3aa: CASSQVEGMNTEAFF
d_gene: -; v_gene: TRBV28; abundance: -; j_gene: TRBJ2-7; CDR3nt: TGTGCCAGCAGTTCCGGGGACACAAATCTCTACGAGCAGTACTTC; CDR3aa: CASSSGDTNLYEQYF
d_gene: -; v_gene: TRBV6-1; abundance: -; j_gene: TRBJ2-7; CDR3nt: TGTGCCAGCAGTGAAGTCTTCTCCTACGAGCAGTACTTC; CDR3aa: CASSEVFSYEQYF
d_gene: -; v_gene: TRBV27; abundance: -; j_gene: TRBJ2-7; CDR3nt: TGTGCCAGCAGTTTACGAGCAGGGAGGTCCTACGAGCAGTACTTC; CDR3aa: CASSLRAGRSYEQYF
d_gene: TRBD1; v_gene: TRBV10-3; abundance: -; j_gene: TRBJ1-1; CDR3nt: TGTGCCATCAGTCCGACAGGGGACTACACTGAAGCTTTCTTT; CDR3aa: CAISPTGDYTEAFF
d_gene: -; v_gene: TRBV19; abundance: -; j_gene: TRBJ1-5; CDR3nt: TGTGCCAGTAGTATCGGCCCGGAGGGCCAGCCCCAGCATTTT; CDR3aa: CASSIGPEGQPQHF
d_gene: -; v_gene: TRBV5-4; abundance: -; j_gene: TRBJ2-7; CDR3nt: TGTGCCAGCAGCTTGGAGGGGGCCGGGGGACCCTACGAGCAGTACTTC; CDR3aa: CASSLEGAGGPYEQYF
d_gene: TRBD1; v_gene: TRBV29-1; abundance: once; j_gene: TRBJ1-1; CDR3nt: TGCAGCGTTGATGCGCAGGGGGCTGAAGCTTTCTTT; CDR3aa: CSVDAQGAEAFF
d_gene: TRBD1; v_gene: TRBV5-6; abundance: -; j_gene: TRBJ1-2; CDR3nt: TGTGCCAGCAGCTCGGGACAGGGGCTGTATGGCTACACCTTC; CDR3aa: CASSSGQGLYGYTF
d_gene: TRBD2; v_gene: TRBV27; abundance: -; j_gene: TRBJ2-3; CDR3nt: TGTGCCAGCAGTTTGGCGGGGGGGCCGAATACGCAGTATTTT; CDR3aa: CASSLAGGPNTQYF
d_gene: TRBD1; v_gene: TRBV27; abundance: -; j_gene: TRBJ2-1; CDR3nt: TGTGCCAGCAGTTTATCGACAGGGACAGGGTCCCATGAGCAGTTCTTC; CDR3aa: CASSLSTGTGSHEQFF